These T cell receptor beta chains were read from a single sample in a study of blood T cell repertoires in COVID-19. Clones were read by immunoSEQ multiplex PCR, and TCRdb kept only the in-frame ones, dropping some. The sample lists under 80,000 clones; 90% were seen once. Source material: peripheral blood. These receptors all come from a woman older than 75 with active COVID-19. The CDR3 runs from the conserved cysteine through the conserved F or W. D genes are given only for firm matches. Where a row states a size, it is once, few, many or the class of an expanded clone; other rows omit it.

v_gene,abundance,d_gene,j_gene,CDR3nt,CDR3aa
TRBV12-3/TRBV12-4,.,.,TRBJ2-7,TGTGCCAGCAGTTTCCTCCGGGACGAGCAGTACTTC,CASSFLRDEQYF
TRBV5-1,.,.,TRBJ1-1,TGCGCCAGCAGCTCGACAGGGAACACTGAAGCTTTCTTT,CASSSTGNTEAFF
TRBV5-1,few,TRBD2,TRBJ2-3,TGCGCCAGCAGCTTAACACTAGCGGGAGGAATGAGCACAGATACGCAGTATTTT,CASSLTLAGGMSTDTQYF
TRBV11-1,.,TRBD2,TRBJ2-2,TGTGCCAGCAGCTTGGCAGCGGGGGGCAACACCGGGGAGCTGTTTTTT,CASSLAAGGNTGELFF
TRBV6-6,.,TRBD2,TRBJ2-3,TGTGCCAGCAGTCCCCCGGCCGGGACTAGCGGCACAGATACGCAGTATTTT,CASSPPAGTSGTDTQYF
TRBV7-9,.,TRBD1,TRBJ1-1,TGTGCCAGCAGCTTAACCCCTGGGACAGGGCTCGGCGCTTTCTTT,CASSLTPGTGLGAFF
TRBV24-1,.,TRBD2,TRBJ2-5,TGTGCCACCAGTGATACCCACGGGACTAGCGGGAGAGAGACCCAGTACTTC,CATSDTHGTSGRETQYF
TRBV5-1,.,TRBD2,TRBJ2-2,TGCGCCAGCAGCCTCGGGACTAGCGGGAAGGACGGGGAGCTGTTTTTT,CASSLGTSGKDGELFF
TRBV4-2,.,TRBD1,TRBJ2-2,TGTGCCAGCAGCCATCGGAAGGGGGACAGTAACACCGGGGAGCTGTTTTTT,CASSHRKGDSNTGELFF
TRBV28,.,.,TRBJ2-5,TGTGCCAGCAGGCCCGCCGGGACACTTATAGAGACCCAGTACTTC,CASRPAGTLIETQYF
TRBV21-1,.,.,TRBJ1-1,TGTGCCAGCGGCCCAACATTGGGGAATTCGGACAGGGCGTACACTGAAGCTTTCTTT,CASGPTLGNSDRAYTEAFF
TRBV7-2,.,TRBD2,TRBJ2-3,TGTGCCAGCAGCCCACGACTAGCGGGAGGTACAGATACGCAGTATTTT,CASSPRLAGGTDTQYF
TRBV28,.,.,TRBJ1-5,TGTGCCAGCAGTGCTGGACAGATTAGCAATCAGCCCCAGCATTTT,CASSAGQISNQPQHF
TRBV9,.,.,TRBJ1-3,TGTGCCAGCAGCGTAGAGGAGGGAGCGGGAAACACCATATATTTT,CASSVEEGAGNTIYF
TRBV5-4,.,.,TRBJ2-5,TGTGCCAGCAGTTCATGGAAGGGGTCGGGGACCCAGTACTTC,CASSSWKGSGTQYF
TRBV27,.,.,TRBJ2-7,TGTGCCAGCAGAGACCAGGGACTCCGCGAGTACTTC,CASRDQGLREYF
TRBV18,.,.,TRBJ2-3,TGTGCCAGCTCACCACTCCAAAGCACAGATACGCAGTATTTT,CASSPLQSTDTQYF
TRBV5-4,.,TRBD1,TRBJ2-7,TGTGCCAGCAGCCTACGGGACAGGGGAATCTACGAGCAGTACTTC,CASSLRDRGIYEQYF
TRBV7-3,.,.,TRBJ2-1,TGTGCCAGCAGCTTATTAGGGGATGAGCAGTTCTTC,CASSLLGDEQFF
TRBV5-1,few,.,TRBJ1-2,TGCGCCAGCAGCTACCGGGAACCTTATGGCTACACCTTC,CASSYREPYGYTF
TRBV7-2,.,.,TRBJ2-1,TGTGCCAGCAGCTTAGCGGGAACGGCTAGCTCCCGCTCCTACAATGAGCAGTTCTTC,CASSLAGTASSRSYNEQFF
TRBV7-3,few,TRBD2,TRBJ2-1,TGTGCCAGCAGCGTTAGCGGGAGTGGCAATGAGCAGTTCTTC,CASSVSGSGNEQFF
TRBV19,.,.,TRBJ1-2,TGTGCCAGTAGTATTGGTAGACAGCCATATGGCTACACCTTC,CASSIGRQPYGYTF
TRBV4-2,.,TRBD1,TRBJ1-5,TGTGCCAGCAGCCCCGGGACAGATAGCAATCAGCCCCAGCATTTT,CASSPGTDSNQPQHF
TRBV27,.,.,TRBJ2-7,TGTGCCAGCAGTTTTCGAGGCAGTTCCTACGAGCAGTACTTC,CASSFRGSSYEQYF
TRBV5-1,once,.,TRBJ1-6,TGCGCCAGCAGCTTCCGAACAGGGTATTCACCCCTCCACTTT,CASSFRTGYSPLHF
TRBV2,.,.,TRBJ2-1,TGTGCCAGCAGTCCAAGACAGGGAGGTGAGCAGTTCTTC,CASSPRQGGEQFF
TRBV7-9,.,.,TRBJ2-1,TGTGCCAGCCCCCCTAGGGGAAGGAATGAGCAGTTCTTC,CASPPRGRNEQFF
TRBV20-1,.,TRBD1,TRBJ1-5,TGCAGTGCTAGTGGGGACAGAAAAAATCAGCCCCAGCATTTT,CSASGDRKNQPQHF
TRBV6-6,.,.,TRBJ2-2,TGTGCCAGCAGACCCGAACAGGGTGCCGGTCCCGGGGAGCTGTTTTTT,CASRPEQGAGPGELFF
TRBV7-9,.,TRBD1,TRBJ1-2,TGTGCCAGCAGCGCTAGTTTTACGGGGACAGCCTGGGGCTACACCTTC,CASSASFTGTAWGYTF
TRBV6-9,.,TRBD2,TRBJ2-1,TGTGCCAGAGGGACTAGCGGGAGGGGTGACAATGAGCAGTTCTTC,CARGTSGRGDNEQFF
TRBV5-1,.,TRBD2,TRBJ2-3,TGCGCCAGCAGCTTGGCGGCTAGCGGGAGGCATACGCAGTATTTT,CASSLAASGRHTQYF
TRBV7-2,.,TRBD1,TRBJ2-3,TGTGCCAGCAGCTTAGCCCCACGGGCAGGGGGATTTACAGATACGCAGTATTTT,CASSLAPRAGGFTDTQYF
TRBV7-9,.,.,TRBJ2-3,TGTGCCAGCAGCAGACTGACAGCTAGGACCGATACGCAGTATTTT,CASSRLTARTDTQYF
TRBV21-1,.,.,TRBJ1-2,TGTGCCAGCAGCAAAGGGGGGGGTCTCTATGGCTACACCTTC,CASSKGGGLYGYTF
TRBV4-3,.,TRBD1,TRBJ2-7,TGCGCCAGCAGCCAAGCTCGGACAGGGGGTTCAAGCGAGCAGTACTTC,CASSQARTGGSSEQYF
TRBV19,.,.,TRBJ2-1,TGTGCCAGTAGTATAGAGAAGCATGGTGAGCAGTTCTTC,CASSIEKHGEQFF
TRBV19,.,TRBD1,TRBJ2-2,TGTGCCAGTAGTTCGAACAGGGGGCGGACCGGGGAGCTGTTTTTT,CASSSNRGRTGELFF
TRBV5-4,.,.,TRBJ2-7,TGTGCCAGCAGCCCAGAAAGCTCCTACGAGCAGTACTTC,CASSPESSYEQYF
TRBV5-1,.,TRBD1,TRBJ1-2,TGCGCCAGCACCCCGGTGACAGGGGGCGCGGGCGGCTACACCTTC,CASTPVTGGAGGYTF
TRBV7-2,.,.,TRBJ2-1,TGTGCCAGCAGCCCACAACAGGGAGCACTCTATGAGCAGTTCTTC,CASSPQQGALYEQFF
TRBV19,.,TRBD1,TRBJ2-1,TGTGCCAGTAGTATATGGGGCCGACAGGGGATGGTCTACAATGAGCAGTTCTTC,CASSIWGRQGMVYNEQFF
TRBV9,.,TRBD2,TRBJ2-1,TGTGCCAGCAGCGACAGTGCGCTAGCGGGCTTCAATGAGCAGTTCTTC,CASSDSALAGFNEQFF
TRBV18,.,TRBD1,TRBJ2-1,TGTGCCAGCTCACCACCGACAGGGTTCAATGAGCAGTTCTTC,CASSPPTGFNEQFF
TRBV19,.,.,TRBJ1-1,TGTGCCACCCCTTACATAGGGCGGGAGGGGACTGAAGCTTTCTTT,CATPYIGREGTEAFF
TRBV9,.,.,TRBJ1-2,TGTGCCAGCAGCAAGACAAGTGCTTCAAACTATGGCTACACCTTC,CASSKTSASNYGYTF
TRBV6-4,.,TRBD1,TRBJ2-7,TGTGCCAGCAGTACCGGACAGGACTCCTACGAGCAGTACTTC,CASSTGQDSYEQYF
TRBV7-2,.,.,TRBJ2-1,TGTGCCAGCAGCTTAAGGAGTGCCTCCGGCAATGAGCAGTTCTTC,CASSLRSASGNEQFF
TRBV11-2,.,.,TRBJ2-1,TGTGCCAGCAGCTTAGTCACTTTAGCCCACAATGAGCAGTTCTTC,CASSLVTLAHNEQFF
TRBV18,.,TRBD1,TRBJ1-2,TGTGCCAGCTATGGACAGGGCGGGGTGTATGGCTACACCTTC,CASYGQGGVYGYTF
TRBV5-1,.,TRBD2,TRBJ2-7,TGCGCCAGCAGCCCTGCTCCGGGGAGGGTTTACGAGCAGTACTTC,CASSPAPGRVYEQYF
TRBV7-9,.,.,TRBJ1-1,TGTGCCAGCAGCCGACTCTCCGCTGAAGCTTTCTTT,CASSRLSAEAFF
TRBV10-3,.,TRBD2,TRBJ2-7,TGTGCCATCAGTGATAGACTAGCGGGAACCTACGAGCAGTACTTC,CAISDRLAGTYEQYF
TRBV20-1,.,.,TRBJ2-7,TGCAGTGCCGAGGGCCCCTACGAGCAGTACTTC,CSAEGPYEQYF
TRBV7-9,.,.,TRBJ2-7,TGTGCCAGCAGCTCCTGGGACACCCACTGGGAGCAGTACTTC,CASSSWDTHWEQYF
TRBV5-3,.,TRBD2,TRBJ2-2,TGTGCCAGAAGCCCCAGGGGTAGCGGGAGAGTGGGCACCGGGGAGCTGTTTTTT,CARSPRGSGRVGTGELFF
TRBV7-9,few,.,TRBJ2-3,TGTGCCACCAGGGCCCTCATGAGCACAGATACGCAGTATTTT,CATRALMSTDTQYF
TRBV5-1,.,TRBD2,TRBJ2-7,TGCGCCAGCAGCTTAGATCCAGCGGGAGCCGAGCAGTACTTC,CASSLDPAGAEQYF
TRBV7-3,.,TRBD2,TRBJ2-3,TGTGCCAGCAGCTTCTCAACTAGCGGGAGAGGTACGCAGTATTTT,CASSFSTSGRGTQYF